This entry lists 15 T cell receptor beta chains sequenced from one sample in a study of CD8 T cells in Susac syndrome. RNA in amounts of about 0.5 to 1 ug was reverse transcribed with random hexamers. TCRdb processed the immunoSEQ multiplex PCR reads anew with MiXCR; each CDR3 protein has one entry. This sample has roughly 180,000 distinct CDR3 sequences; approximately 93% occur once, and the top ten carry roughly 0.094%. Specimen: CD4+ T cells from PBMCs. The receptors derive from a human donor with multiple sclerosis.

The rearrangement uses TRBV9 and TRBJ2-7, with 9 bases lining up with TRBD1. Trimming removed 0 bases from V and 4 bases from J; junction bases left unmatched: 5. The CDR3 sequence is 15 residues long. Germline V lookup: CDR1 SGDLS, CDR2 YYNGEE. In DNA, the CDR3 is TGTGCCAGCAGCGTAGAAGGACAGGGGACTTACGAGCAGTACTTC. Translated, it gives CASSVEGQGTYEQYF.

J is TRBJ2-7 and V is TRBV6-2 or TRBV6-3; D unresolved. The CDR3 has 11 amino acids. In germline, CDR1 is MNHEY, CDR2 SVGEGT. V was cut by 3 bases and J by 4 bases, with 4 bases left in between. The CDR3 sequence: CASSYRYEQYF. The CDR3 coding sequence is TGTGCCAGCAGTTATCGGTACGAGCAGTACTTC.

This clonotype came up once. The CDR3 protein is CASSFASGGQETQYF. CDR3 DNA sequence: TGTGCCAGCAGTTTCGCTAGCGGGGGGCAAGAGACCCAGTACTTC. V is TRBV6-1 and J is TRBJ2-5, with 11 bases fitting TRBD2. With V trimmed by 5 bases and J by 2 bases, 4 bases remained unmatched. Germline V gives CDR1 MNHNS, CDR2 SASEGT. This CDR3 has 15 residues.

The rearrangement uses TRBV10-3 and TRBJ2-4, with no clear D. CDR3 length equals 12 residues. The germline V and J ends were trimmed by 8 bases and 5 bases, with 10 bases remaining between them. Germline CDR1 reads ENHRY; CDR2 reads SYGVKD. CDR3 nucleotide sequence: TGTGCCATCTCAGGTCTCGAAAACATTCAGTACTTC. It specifies CAISGLENIQYF.

This chain links TRBV6-1 with TRBJ2-1; D call uncertain. Germline V gene data show CDR1 as MNHNS and CDR2 as SASEGT. The CDR3 runs 16 residues. Trimming took 6 bases from V and 0 from J, leaving 15 bases between them. The CDR3 region is CASSARYSSSYNEQFF. CDR3 bases: TGTGCCAGCAGCGCCAGGTATTCCAGCTCCTACAATGAGCAGTTCTTC.

The V call is TRBV7-2, the J call TRBJ2-4; 11 bases map to TRBD1. The length of the CDR3 is 18 residues. Germline-derived CDR1 and CDR2 are SGHTA and FQGNSA. V dropped 5 bases and J dropped 0; count of bases not matched to a gene: 9. In DNA form, the CDR3 reads TGTGCCAGCAGCCCTCAAGGACAGGGGGCCGGAGCCAAAAACATTCAGTACTTC. Protein: CASSPQGQGAGAKNIQYF.

Here the CDR3 DNA reads TGTGCCAGCTCACCCGCACCAAACTACAATGAGCAGTTCTTC. Protein: CASSPAPNYNEQFF. The chain has TRBV18 and TRBJ2-1; D gene ambiguous. Trimming removed 3 bases from V and 3 bases from J, with 9 bases in between. CDR1 KGHSH and CDR2 LQKENI come from the germline V gene. This CDR3 contains 14 residues.

This rearrangement joins TRBV5-4 to TRBJ2-3, with 9 bases identical to TRBD2. CDR1 SGHNT and CDR2 YYREEE come from the germline V gene (reference sequence). Trimming took 0 bases from V and 4 from J; bases not matched to a gene: 3. The CDR3 covers 15 residues. The CDR3 DNA follows: TGTGCCAGCAGCTTGGGCGGGAGGGCCGCAGATACGCAGTATTTT. Translating it yields CASSLGGRAADTQYF.

This clonotype was seen a single time. V gene TRBV12-3 or TRBV12-4 combines with J gene TRBJ2-7, with 10 bases aligning to TRBD1. The CDR3 is made up of 13 amino acids. V lost 8 bases, J lost 3 bases, and 4 bases stayed unmatched. The CDR3 loop reads CASGGQGIYEQYF. Written as DNA, the CDR3 is TGTGCCAGCGGGGGACAGGGGATCTACGAGCAGTACTTC.

This chain joins TRBV20-1 and TRBJ1-1; weak D call: TRBD1 (5 bases). The V end was cut by 3 bases, the J end by 4 bases, with 15 bases between. The CDR3 length is 14 residues. Per the germline V gene, CDR1 is DFQATT and CDR2 is SNEGSKA (reference sequence). The CDR3 DNA follows: TGCAGTGCTAGCTGGCAGGGTTTGGGCACTGAAGCTTTCTTT. Protein: CSASWQGLGTEAFF.

The V gene is TRBV12-3 or TRBV12-4, the J gene TRBJ2-3; 8 bases agree with TRBD1. The CDR3 length is 13 residues. V shed 6 bases and J 6 bases; nucleotides not matched to a gene: 5. The CDR3 nucleotides are TGTGCCAGCAGGGACAGGGATCCGGATACGCAGTATTTT. Residues: CASRDRDPDTQYF.

The chain uses TRBV3-1 and TRBJ2-3; 9 nucleotides agree with TRBD1. After removal of 4 bases from V and 5 bases from J, the junction contained 4 bases not matched to a gene. The CDR3 is made up of 14 amino acids. Germline V CDR1 and CDR2: LGHDT, YNNKEL (reference sequence). CDR3 nucleotide sequence: TGTGCCAGCAGCCGGGGACAGGGTTTAGATACGCAGTATTTT. This encodes CASSRGQGLDTQYF.

The chain is built from TRBV2 and TRBJ1-2; D is unresolved. CDR1 and CDR2 from the germline V gene are SNHLY and FYNNEI. The CDR3 runs to 13 residues. Trimming pared 5 bases from V and 4 bases from J, leaving 11 bases between. The CDR3 loop reads CASSNSQVYGYTF. DNA for the CDR3: TGTGCCAGCAGTAACTCGCAGGTCTATGGCTACACCTTC.

The V gene is TRBV12-3 or TRBV12-4, the J gene TRBJ2-7, with 9 bases fitting TRBD2. The CDR3 contains 14 residues. With V trimmed by 6 bases and J by 3 bases, 6 bases remained unmatched. The CDR3 region is CASSLRRGGYEQYF. The CDR3 nucleotides are TGTGCCAGCAGCTTGAGGCGGGGGGGCTACGAGCAGTACTTC.

The J gene is TRBJ2-5, the V gene TRBV29-1; D unclear. There are 13 residues in the CDR3. Germline CDR1 is SQVTM and CDR2 is ANQGSEA. V was shortened by 6 bases and J by 5 bases, with 16 bases between the two germline ends. The CDR3 DNA reads TGCAGCGTCGGACGCGACCCCGGGGAGACCCAGTACTTC. This gives the protein CSVGRDPGETQYF.